The 6 T cell receptor beta chains given below trace back to one sample, sequenced in a study of regulatory T cells in long-lasting Graves disease. Investigators prepared the TCR beta libraries by applying iRepertoire HTBI primers and Arm-PCR of CDR3 regions. From the multiplex PCR reads, TCRdb called clonotypes with MiXCR, one entry per CDR3 protein. Among about 460,000 distinct CDR3 sequences listed, less than 15% were seen once. The time point: newly diagnosed GD, antithyroid drugs for less than 3 months. The TCR library was made from RNA extracted from PBMCs. The sample also formed part of further work on T cells in Graves' hyperthyroidism and ophthalmopathy.

The source material was peripheral blood mononuclear cells (PBMCs), sampled at new diagnosis, from a patient treated with antithyroid drugs. These receptors were collected from a woman aged 45-59 years with Graves disease.

This clonotype came up many times. This rearrangement joins TRBV5-1 to TRBJ2-2, with D unresolved. This CDR3 has 16 amino acids. CDR1 is SGHRS, CDR2 YFSETQ, per germline. With 4 bases removed from V and 4 bases from J, the gap between germline ends came to 17 bases. Here the CDR3 DNA reads TGCGCCAGCAGCGGTAGGGTAGCCGTTGGCACCGGGGAGCTGTTTTTT. Protein: CASSGRVAVGTGELFF.

This clonotype was seen only a few times. One end of the junction fails to match germline, which may point to a read error. This chain joins TRBV12-3 or TRBV12-4 and TRBJ2-7; D call uncertain. The CDR3 covers 12 residues. The CDR3 sequence is CAGSFDGYEQYF. CDR3 nucleotide sequence: TGTGCCGGCAGTTTCGACGGCTACGAGCAGTACTTC.

This clonotype was counted between two and nine times. J is TRBJ2-7 and V is TRBV19; possible D gene TRBD2, 7 bases. V lost 7 bases to trimming and J lost 2 bases, with 15 bases between them. Germline V gene data show CDR1 as LNHDA and CDR2 as SQIVND (reference sequence). The CDR3 has 14 residues. CDR3 loop: CASKIQGGTYEQYF. The CDR3, as DNA: TGTGCCAGTAAGATACAGGGAGGGACCTACGAGCAGTACTTC.

V gene TRBV19 combines with J gene TRBJ2-5, with TRBD2 matching over 11 bases. With V trimmed by 2 bases and J by 2 bases, 1 base remained unmatched. Germline CDR1 LNHDA, CDR2 SQIVND (reference sequence). There are 15 residues in the CDR3. This chain's CDR3 is CASSILAGGQETQYF. The DNA for the CDR3 is TGTGCCAGTAGTATACTAGCGGGAGGACAAGAGACCCAGTACTTC.

This clonotype has a count of ten or more. The V and J genes are TRBV27 and TRBJ2-1; TRBD2 might be the D (6 bases). The CDR3 extends over 15 amino acids. Germline V lookup: CDR1 MNHEY, CDR2 SMNVEV (reference sequence). The germline V and J ends were trimmed by 0 bases and 4 bases, with 10 bases remaining between them. The CDR3, as DNA: TGTGCCAGCAGTTTATCCCGGGGGTGGTACAATGAGCAGTTCTTC. Protein sequence: CASSLSRGWYNEQFF.

The genes are TRBV2 and TRBJ2-2; D remains ambiguous. V dropped 7 bases and J dropped 4 bases, with 7 bases sitting between them. Germline CDR1 is SNHLY and CDR2 is FYNNEI. The CDR3 extends over 12 amino acids. The DNA for the CDR3 is TGTGCCAGCACGCTGGCCACCGGGGAGCTGTTTTTT. Translating it yields CASTLATGELFF.